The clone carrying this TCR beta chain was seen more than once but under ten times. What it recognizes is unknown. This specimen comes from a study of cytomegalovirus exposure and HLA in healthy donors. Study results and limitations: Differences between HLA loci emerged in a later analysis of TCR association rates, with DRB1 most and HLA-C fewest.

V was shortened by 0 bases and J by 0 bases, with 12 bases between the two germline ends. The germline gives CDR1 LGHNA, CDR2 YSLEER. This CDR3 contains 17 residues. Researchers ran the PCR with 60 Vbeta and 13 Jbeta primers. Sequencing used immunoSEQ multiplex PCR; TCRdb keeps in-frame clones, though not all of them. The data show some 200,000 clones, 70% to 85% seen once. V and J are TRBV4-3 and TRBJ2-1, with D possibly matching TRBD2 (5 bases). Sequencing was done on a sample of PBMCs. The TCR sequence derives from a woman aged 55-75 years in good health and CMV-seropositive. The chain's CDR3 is CASSQERIASSYNEQFF. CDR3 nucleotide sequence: TGCGCCAGCAGCCAAGAGAGGATAGCGAGCTCCTACAATGAGCAGTTCTTC.